This passage covers 20 T cell receptor beta chains from one sample sequenced in a study of tumor and adjacent non-tumor tissue in lung cancer. The template was RNA from unsorted bulk tissue. Three rounds of nested PCR, following a modified ARM-PCR protocol, produced the TCRbeta library. MiXCR, run by TCRdb on the multiplex PCR reads, gives a single entry per CDR3 protein. Of about 75,000 distinct CDR3 sequences in the sample, around four fifths are singletons; the top ten hold 10% to 15%. Sequencing was done on a sample of lung tumor tissue. The origin of the receptors is a woman in her forties or fifties with non-small cell lung cancer.

Turning to this clonotype: The final CDR3 position lacks the conserved phenylalanine or tryptophan, pointing to a likely read error. The gene calls are TRBV6-5 and TRBJ2-7; 7 bases line up with TRBD1. Germline loops: CDR1 MNHEY, CDR2 SVGAGI. The CDR3 has 14 residues. Trimming at V came to 7 bases and at J to 3 bases, leaving 9 bases not matched to a gene. CDR3 in amino acids: CASNFWTGDYEQYL. DNA for the CDR3: TGTGCCAGCAACTTCTGGACAGGAGACTACGAGCAGTACCTC.

About this clonotype itself: The conserved closing phenylalanine or tryptophan is absent in this CDR3, likely reflecting a read error. The CDR3 region has the DNA TGCAGCGTTGGGGAATTAGCGGGAGGGAATGAGCAGTTCCTC. Translating it yields CSVGELAGGNEQFL. The chain combines TRBV29-1 with TRBJ2-1, with 11 positions matching TRBD2. V trimming: 4 bases; J trimming: 7 bases; junction bases outside the gene matches: 6. Germline V gene sequence: CDR1 SQVTM, CDR2 ANQGSEA. CDR3 length equals 14 residues.

To note about this clonotype: An end of the junction does not agree with germline; a read error may underlie this. The chain carries TRBV6-1 and TRBJ2-7, with D perhaps matching TRBD1 or TRBD2 (5 bases each). This CDR3 is 14 amino acids long. Germline-derived CDR1 and CDR2 are MNHNS and SASEGT. The CDR3 coding sequence is TGTACCAGCAGGGAATTTTATCGGGAAAGCGAGCAGTACTTC. It yields the protein CTSREFYRESEQYF.

The rearrangement joins TRBV10-3 to TRBJ2-7, with D perhaps matching TRBD2 (5 bases). Deletions cut 7 bases from V and 10 bases from J, with 23 bases between. The CDR3 sequence is 14 residues long. Germline assignment: CDR1 ENHRY and CDR2 SYGVKD. CDR3 nucleotides: TGTGCCATCATGGCAGTGGGAGACTCCTACAATCAGTACTTC. Its protein product is CAIMAVGDSYNQYF.

A single count supports this clonotype. The chain recombines TRBV11-1 with TRBJ2-3; D might be TRBD2 (5 bases). This CDR3 comprises 14 residues. Germline V CDR1 and CDR2: SGHAT, FQDESV (reference sequence). Between the trimmed V and J ends, which lost 6 bases and 11 bases, there was a span of 21 bases. CDR3 sequence: CASSARLHTDVQYF. The CDR3 region has the DNA TGTGCCAGCAGTGCGCGACTACACACAGATGTGCAGTATTTT.

This clonotype was detected many times. V usage is TRBV4-2 and J usage is TRBJ2-7; D might be TRBD1 or TRBD2, each matching 5 bases. With 4 bases removed from V and 4 bases from J, the gap between germline ends came to 17 bases. The CDR3 extends over 15 amino acids. Germline V gene lookup returns CDR1 LGHNA and CDR2 YNFKEQ. The CDR3 nucleotides are TGTGCCAGCAGCCCGTCCGGGATAGGGGCGTACGAGCAGTACTTC. It translates to CASSPSGIGAYEQYF.

The sample holds one count of this clonotype. Germline and junction disagree at one end, which may indicate a read error. The chain carries TRBV6-1 and TRBJ2-7, with 8 bases aligning to TRBD2. Germline loops: CDR1 MNHNS, CDR2 SASEGT. There are 15 residues in the CDR3. The CDR3 loop reads CVSSEGLVGSYEQYF. The CDR3 nucleotides are TGTGTCAGCAGTGAGGGACTAGTGGGCTCCTACGAGCAGTACTTC.

As for this clonotype: An end of the junction does not agree with germline; a read error may underlie this. The chain employs TRBV11-2 and TRBJ2-7, with 10 positions matching TRBD2. The CDR3 sequence is 16 residues long. CDR1 SGHAT and CDR2 FQNNGV come from the germline V gene. The CDR3 protein is CISSFQSGRGSYEHYF. The CDR3 nucleotides are TGTATCAGCAGCTTTCAAAGCGGGAGGGGTTCCTACGAGCACTACTTC.

With regard to this clonotype: Germline is not matched at one junction end, which may reflect a read error. The chain employs TRBV6-6 and TRBJ2-5, with no clear D. The CDR3 totals 15 residues. Per the germline V gene, CDR1 is MNHNY and CDR2 is SVGAGI (reference sequence). CDR3 amino acids: CVSSPPDPTGDTQYF. The CDR3 DNA follows: TGTGTCAGCAGTCCCCCGGACCCAACTGGGGATACCCAGTACTTC.

The V gene is TRBV21-1, the J gene TRBJ1-6; the table's D call, TRBD1, was not checked against the DNA. TRBV21-1 is a documented pseudogene. The CDR3 runs 17 residues. CDR3 region: CASSPRQPSYYNSPLHF. The DNA for the CDR3 is TGTGCCAGCAGCCCCCGACAGCCGAGCTACTATAATTCACCCCTCCACTTT.

In its sample, this clonotype was seen many times. The chain links TRBV10-3 to TRBJ2-1; no reliable D call. V was pared by 10 bases and J by 4 bases, with 14 bases between. Germline V gene data show CDR1 as ENHRY and CDR2 as SYGVKD. The CDR3 loop spans 13 amino acids. The CDR3 is CATRPPPYNEQFF. CDR3 coding DNA: TGTGCCACGAGGCCCCCCCCATACAATGAGCAGTTCTTC.

The J gene is TRBJ2-2, the V gene TRBV11-2; possible D gene TRBD2, 5 bases. The CDR3 spans 14 residues. V lost 8 bases and J lost 3, with 13 bases in between. Per germline, CDR1 SGHAT and CDR2 FQNNGV. CDR3 DNA: TGTGCCAGCGACTATAATAGCGACACCGGGGAGCTGTTTTTT. Residues: CASDYNSDTGELFF.

Concerning this clonotype itself: Germline is not matched at one junction end, which may reflect a read error. The rearrangement uses TRBV4-1 and TRBJ2-3, with 8 nucleotides matching TRBD2. The length of the CDR3 is 17 residues. Germline-derived CDR1 and CDR2 are MGHRA and YSYEKL. CDR3 nucleotides: TGCGCCAGCAGTCAAGATCCGGAGGCTAGCGGGTTGGATACGCTGTATTTT. Residues: CASSQDPEASGLDTLYF.

For the CDR3, the DNA is TGTGCTACCCGGGGTACGAGTAACACTGAAGCTTTCTTT. Translating gives CATRGTSNTEAFF. The V gene is TRBV7-8, the J gene TRBJ1-1, with D hard to call. CDR1 SGHVS and CDR2 FQNEAQ come from the germline V gene. The CDR3 length is 13 residues.

A word on this clonotype: The junction does not match germline at one end; this may be a read error. This chain uses TRBV6-5 with TRBJ2-7; 8 positions agree with TRBD1. This CDR3 has 14 amino acids. Germline V gene sequence: CDR1 MNHEY, CDR2 SVGAGI. The CDR3 reads CASSHSQGAREQYF. The CDR3 DNA reads as TGTGCCAGCAGTCACTCGCAGGGGGCGCGCGAGCAGTACTTC.

The J gene is TRBJ2-3, the V gene TRBV6-2 or TRBV6-3, with 9 bases aligning to TRBD2. Germline V gene data show CDR1 as MNHEY and CDR2 as SVGEGT. The V segment lost 7 bases and the J segment 13 bases; nucleotides outside the gene matches: 15. This CDR3 has 14 amino acids. As DNA, the CDR3 is TGTGCCAGCACTCGGACTAGCGACACAGATATGAAGTATTTT. Its protein is CASTRTSDTDMKYF.

With respect to this clonotype: A read error may account for a junction end that differs from germline. The rearrangement links TRBV28 to TRBJ2-7; perhaps TRBD2 as D (6 bases). CDR1 and CDR2 (germline): MDHEN, SYDVKM. The CDR3 is 16 residues long. The CDR3 nucleotides read TGTGCCAGCGGTTCCCTTGACGGGACTGATCAGAACGAGCAGTGCTTC. Translating it yields CASGSLDGTDQNEQCF.

Worth noting for this clonotype: The conserved closing phenylalanine or tryptophan is absent in this CDR3, likely reflecting a read error. The V gene is TRBV15, the J gene TRBJ2-6; D not resolved. Germline CDR1 LNHNV, CDR2 YYDKDF (reference sequence). V was cut by 4 bases and J by 0 bases, with 7 bases left in between. The length of the CDR3 is 15 residues. The chain's CDR3 is CATSTAISGANVLTI. The CDR3 nucleotides read TGTGCCACCAGCACTGCCATCTCTGGGGCCAACGTCCTGACTATC.

With respect to this clonotype: A single base separates this from a much larger clone, so it may be a read error. This chain links TRBV14 with TRBJ2-5, with D unresolved. CDR1 and CDR2 (germline): SGHDN, FVKESK. The CDR3 contains 14 residues. The CDR3 sequence: CASSQTDRQETLYF. The CDR3 DNA is TGTGCCAGCAGCCAAACCGACCGACAAGAGACCCTGTACTTC.

As to this clonotype: The conserved phenylalanine or tryptophan is not found at the CDR3 terminus, so this likely reflects a read error. The DNA is left out, because the CDR3 cannot be placed on it with certainty; the CDR3 is given as TCRdb lists it. The rearrangement uses TRBV29-1 and TRBJ2-7; the D segment call TRBD1 is taken from the table without a DNA check. A total of 13 residues make up the CDR3, ends included. Germline assignment: CDR1 SQVTM and CDR2 ANQGSEA. The CDR3 reads CSVELDKTYEQYS.